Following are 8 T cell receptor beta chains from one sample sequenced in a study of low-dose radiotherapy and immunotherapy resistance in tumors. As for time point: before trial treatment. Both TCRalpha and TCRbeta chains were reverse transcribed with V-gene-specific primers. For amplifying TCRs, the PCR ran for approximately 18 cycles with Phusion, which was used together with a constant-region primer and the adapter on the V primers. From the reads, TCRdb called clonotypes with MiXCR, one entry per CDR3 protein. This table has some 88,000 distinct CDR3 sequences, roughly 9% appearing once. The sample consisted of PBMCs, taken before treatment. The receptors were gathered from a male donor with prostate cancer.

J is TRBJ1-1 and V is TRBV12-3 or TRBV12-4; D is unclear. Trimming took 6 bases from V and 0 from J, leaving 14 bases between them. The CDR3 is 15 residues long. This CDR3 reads CASRGWGGLNTEAFF. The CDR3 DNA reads TGTGCCAGCAGAGGTTGGGGAGGGTTGAACACTGAAGCTTTCTTT.

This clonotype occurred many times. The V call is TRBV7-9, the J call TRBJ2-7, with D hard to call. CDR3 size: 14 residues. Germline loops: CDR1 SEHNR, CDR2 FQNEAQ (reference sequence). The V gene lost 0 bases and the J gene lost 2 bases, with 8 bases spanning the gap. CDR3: CASSLAAVTYEQYF. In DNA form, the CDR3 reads TGTGCCAGCAGCTTAGCGGCGGTAACCTACGAGCAGTACTTC.

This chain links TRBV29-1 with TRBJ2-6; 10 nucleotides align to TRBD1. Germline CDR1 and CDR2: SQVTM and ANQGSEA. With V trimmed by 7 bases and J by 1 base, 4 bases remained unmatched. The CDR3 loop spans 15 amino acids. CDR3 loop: CSAAGQGSGANVLTF. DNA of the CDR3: TGCAGCGCCGCGGGACAGGGGTCTGGGGCCAACGTCCTGACTTTC.

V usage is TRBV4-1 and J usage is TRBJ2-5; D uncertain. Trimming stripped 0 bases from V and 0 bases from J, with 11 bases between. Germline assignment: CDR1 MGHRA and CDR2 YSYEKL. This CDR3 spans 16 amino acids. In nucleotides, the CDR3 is TGCGCCAGCAGCCAAGATCCGGCCAGGTACCAAGAGACCCAGTACTTC. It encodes CASSQDPARYQETQYF.

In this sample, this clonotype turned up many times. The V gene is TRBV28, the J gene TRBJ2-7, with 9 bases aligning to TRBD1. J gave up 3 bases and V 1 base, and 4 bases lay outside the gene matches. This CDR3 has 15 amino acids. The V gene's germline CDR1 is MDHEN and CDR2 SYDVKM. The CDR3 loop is CASSLFGTGLYEQYF. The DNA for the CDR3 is TGTGCCAGCAGTTTATTCGGGACAGGGCTCTACGAGCAGTACTTC.

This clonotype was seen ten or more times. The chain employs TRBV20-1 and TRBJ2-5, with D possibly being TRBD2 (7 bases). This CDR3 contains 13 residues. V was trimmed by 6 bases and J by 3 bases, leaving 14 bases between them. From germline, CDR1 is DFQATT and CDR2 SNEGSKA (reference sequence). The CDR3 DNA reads TGCAGTGCGGGGGGGGGCGGGAAAGAGACCCAGTACTTC. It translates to CSAGGGGKETQYF.

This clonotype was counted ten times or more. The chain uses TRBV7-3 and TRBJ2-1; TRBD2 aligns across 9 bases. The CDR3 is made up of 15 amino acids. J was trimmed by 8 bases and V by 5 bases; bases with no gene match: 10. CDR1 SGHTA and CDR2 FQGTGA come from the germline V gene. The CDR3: CASSDAGLAIHEQFF. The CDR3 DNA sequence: TGTGCCAGCAGCGACGCGGGACTAGCTATCCATGAGCAGTTCTTC. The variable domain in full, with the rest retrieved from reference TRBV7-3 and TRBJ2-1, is GAGVSQTPSNKVTEKGKYVELRCDPISGHTALYWYRQSLGQGPEFLIYFQGTGAADDSGLPNDRFFAVRPEGSVSTLKIQRTERGDSAVYLCASSDAGLAIHEQFFGPGTRLTVL.

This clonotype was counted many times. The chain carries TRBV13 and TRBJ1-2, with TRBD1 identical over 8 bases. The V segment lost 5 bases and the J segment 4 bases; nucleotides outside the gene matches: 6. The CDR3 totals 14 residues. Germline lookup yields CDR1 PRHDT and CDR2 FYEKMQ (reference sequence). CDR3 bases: TGTGCCAGCAGCCGTGGACAGGGCAGCTATGGCTACACCTTC. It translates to CASSRGQGSYGYTF.